Below, 3 T cell receptor beta chains from the same sample are listed, as sequenced in a study of T cell responses to AZD1222 COVID-19 vaccine. TCRdb's table, derived via immunoSEQ multiplex PCR, lists solely in-frame clones and lacks some. The sample records 160,000 or so clones, over 90% being singletons. The sequencing here drew on peripheral blood, taken 28 days after the second AZD1222 dose. These receptors came from an adult who received the AZD1222 COVID-19 vaccine.

V usage is TRBV19 and J usage is TRBJ1-3, with D unresolved. The CDR3 has 14 residues. Germline CDR1 is LNHDA and CDR2 is SQIVND (reference sequence). Deletions cut 5 bases from V and 4 bases from J, with 12 bases between. In DNA form, the CDR3 reads TGTGCCAGTAGTTCCCCAAGCCCCGGAAACACCATATATTTT. Its protein product is CASSSPSPGNTIYF. Full variable domain (missing parts from reference TRBV19 and TRBJ1-3): DGGITQSPKYLFRKEGQNVTLSCEQNLNHDAMYWYRQDPGQGLRLIYYSQIVNDFQKGDIAEGYSVSREKKESFPLTVTSAQKNPTAFYLCASSSPSPGNTIYFGEGSWLTVV.

The chain is built from TRBV7-6 and TRBJ1-5; a weak D match, TRBD1 (5 bases). Germline values: CDR1 SGHVS, CDR2 FNYEAQ. V was shortened by 2 bases and J by 0 bases, with 20 bases between the two germline ends. The CDR3 spans 19 residues. CDR3 sequence reads: CASSLQQANLPRSNQPQHF. As DNA, the CDR3 is TGTGCCAGCAGCTTACAACAGGCAAATCTCCCTCGTAGCAATCAGCCCCAGCATTTT. Full variable domain (outside the CDR3, taken from reference TRBV7-6 and TRBJ1-5): GAGVSQSPRYKVTKRGQDVALRCDPISGHVSLYWYRQALGQGPEFLTYFNYEAQQDKSGLPNDRFSAERPEGSISTLTIQRTEQRDSAMYRCASSLQQANLPRSNQPQHFGDGTRLSIL.

This chain uses TRBV27 with TRBJ1-1, with a tentative D call TRBD1 (6 bases). Per the germline V gene, CDR1 is MNHEY and CDR2 is SMNVEV (reference sequence). V was cut by 2 bases and J by 5 bases, with 15 bases left in between. The CDR3 runs to 15 residues. The CDR3 loop is CASSLGRGDRTEAFF. CDR3 bases: TGTGCCAGCAGTTTAGGCAGGGGTGATCGGACTGAAGCTTTCTTT.